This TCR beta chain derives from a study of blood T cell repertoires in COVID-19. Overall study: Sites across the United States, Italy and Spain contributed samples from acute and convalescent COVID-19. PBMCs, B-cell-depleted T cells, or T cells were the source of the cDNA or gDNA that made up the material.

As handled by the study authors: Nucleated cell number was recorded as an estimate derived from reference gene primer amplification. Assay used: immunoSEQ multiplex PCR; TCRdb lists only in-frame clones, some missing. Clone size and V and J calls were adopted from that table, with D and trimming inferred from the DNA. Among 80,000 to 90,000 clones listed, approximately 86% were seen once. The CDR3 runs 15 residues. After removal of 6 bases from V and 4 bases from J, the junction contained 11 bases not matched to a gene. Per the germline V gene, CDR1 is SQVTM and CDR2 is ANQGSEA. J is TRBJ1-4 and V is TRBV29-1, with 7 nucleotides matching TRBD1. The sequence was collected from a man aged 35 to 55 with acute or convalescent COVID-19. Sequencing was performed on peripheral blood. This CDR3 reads CSVATGRLFNEKLFF. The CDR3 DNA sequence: TGCAGCGTCGCGACAGGGCGACTCTTTAATGAAAAACTGTTTTTT.